The clone carrying this T cell receptor (beta chain) was recorded many times. Its antigen is as yet unknown. Time point indicated: newly diagnosed GD, antithyroid drugs for less than 3 months. Extracted RNA from PBMCs served as the source of the TCR library. TCR beta libraries were built with iRepertoire HTBI primers and Arm-PCR of CDR3 regions. One entry per CDR3 protein results from TCRdb running MiXCR on the multiplex PCR reads. Of about 470,000 distinct CDR3 sequences in the sample, about 15% were seen once. Germline V gives CDR1 SQVTM, CDR2 ANQGSEA. The CDR3 contains 14 residues. V was clipped by 7 bases and J by 1 base; unmatched bases: 5. The data derive from a study of regulatory T cells in long-lasting Graves disease. Study observations and caveats: TCR diversity was lower in persistent Graves' patients (versus newly diagnosed ones).

The data were also submitted as part of a second study, on T cells in Graves' hyperthyroidism and ophthalmopathy. From that report: Those patients with uncontrolled infection, other autoimmune disease, pregnancy or lactation were excluded. When the TCR CDR3 underwent first-round RT-PCR, the HTBI primer set was used. In the blood, most expanded thyroid clonotypes above 0.001 appeared as well.

The clonotype originates from a woman aged 25-40 years with Graves disease. Sequences were derived from peripheral blood mononuclear cells (PBMCs), sampled at new diagnosis, from a patient treated with antithyroid drugs. The chain uses TRBV29-1 and TRBJ2-1; TRBD2 matches at 9 bases. The CDR3 DNA sequence: TGCAGCGCCGCAGCGGGAGGATCCTACAATGAGCAGTTCTTC. It specifies CSAAAGGSYNEQFF.